This TCR beta chain came from a study of T cell repertoires in breast cancer. Across the study: Healthy donors' blood served as controls for breast cancer tumor, lymph node and blood samples. Most of the 21 tumors had ER+/PR+ status. Points from the study as a whole: Varied nucleotide sequences encoding shared TCRs suggest antigen-driven selection and expansion.

CDR1 and CDR2 from the germline V gene are LGHDT and YNNKEL (reference sequence). The CDR3 is 12 residues long. Trimming left V 1 base short and J 5 bases short, with 6 bases between. Note on this clonotype: Its specificity is unknown.

Paired alpha-beta TCRs of CD8+ T cells were analyzed by expanded emulsion RT-PCR. Overnight incubation in 9.5 to 10 IU/mL IL-2 followed CD8 positive selection of the T cells. Unpaired genes were suppressed by blocking oligonucleotides during a second nested PCR. TCRdb reanalysed the emulsion pairing reads using MiXCR and keeps one entry per CDR3 protein. The table lists approximately 40,000 distinct CDR3 sequences, 45% to 55% of them singletons. Sequences were obtained from CD8+ T cells. The source of this sequence is a pool of human donors with breast cancer or a healthy control (not recorded which). The chain is built from TRBV3-1 and TRBJ2-7, with D uncertain. The CDR3 region has the DNA TGTGCCAGCAGCCAAGTTATCAACGAGCAGTACTTC. Its protein is CASSQVINEQYF.